Listed below are T cell receptor beta chains from one sample, sequenced in a study. Each CDR3 protein gets one entry after TCRdb re-called the 5' RACE reads with MiXCR. This table holds tens of thousands of distinct CDR3 sequences, roughly 18% found once. Material: naive CD4+ T cells sorted from blood. The receptor set was obtained from a female donor with breast cancer. The CDR3 runs from the conserved cysteine through the conserved F or W. The D gene is left open where the match is weak. Clone size is given for some rows only: seen once, a few or many times, or a class if the clone is expanded.

clone size,V gene,J gene,D gene,CDR3 protein,CDR3 DNA
.,TRBV6-2/TRBV6-3,TRBJ1-3,.,CASRSRQFGNTIYF,TGTGCCAGCAGATCAAGACAGTTCGGAAACACCATATATTTT
.,TRBV10-3,TRBJ2-3,TRBD2,CAVSGTSGTDTQYF,TGTGCCGTCAGTGGGACTAGCGGTACAGATACGCAGTACTTT
once,TRBV7-2,TRBJ2-7,TRBD2,CASSAGLAETYEQYF,TGTGCCAGCAGCGCTGGACTAGCGGAAACCTACGAGCAGTACTTC
.,TRBV2,TRBJ1-4,.,CASSEGLGDEKLFF,TGTGCCAGCAGTGAGGGTCTGGGGGATGAAAAACTGTTTTTT
many,TRBV2,TRBJ1-2,.,CASNTWGASVYGYTF,TGTGCCAGCAACACGTGGGGGGCGTCCGTCTATGGCTACACCTTC
.,TRBV6-2/TRBV6-3,TRBJ2-6,.,CASRNILTHVLTF,TGTGCCAGCAGAAACATTTTAACCCACGTCCTGACTTTC
.,TRBV4-1,TRBJ2-7,.,CASSQVGRGIYEQYF,TGCGCCAGCAGCCAAGTCGGCAGGGGCATTTACGAGCAGTACTTC
.,TRBV5-1,TRBJ1-1,.,CASSLDGLNTEAFF,TGCGCCAGCAGCTTGGACGGGTTGAACACTGAAGCTTTCTTT
few,TRBV12-3/TRBV12-4,TRBJ1-2,TRBD1,CASRRTGGGYTF,TGTGCCAGCAGAAGGACAGGGGGAGGCTACACCTTC
.,TRBV12-3/TRBV12-4,TRBJ2-7,.,CASSPRVSLEQYF,TGCGCCAGCAGTCCCCGGGTTTCGCTCGAGCAGTACTTC
few,TRBV7-9,TRBJ1-1,.,CASSLSQNLNTEAFF,TGTGCCAGCAGCTTGTCCCAGAACTTGAACACTGAAGCTTTCTTT
.,TRBV20-1,TRBJ2-7,.,CSARPSDEQYF,TGCAGTGCTAGACCAAGCGACGAGCAGTACTTC
.,TRBV5-1,TRBJ2-7,.,CASRVTWEGVTYEQYF,TGCGCCAGCAGAGTGACCTGGGAGGGGGTGACCTACGAGCAGTACTTC
few,TRBV12-3/TRBV12-4,TRBJ2-7,TRBD2,CASTLAGGFKEQYF,TGTGCCAGCACCTTAGCGGGAGGATTTAAAGAGCAGTACTTC
many,TRBV6-2/TRBV6-3,TRBJ2-5,.,CASNKWDGQETQYF,TGTGCCAGCAATAAATGGGACGGACAAGAGACCCAGTACTTC
.,TRBV12-3/TRBV12-4,TRBJ1-6,TRBD1,CASTLDRDNSPLHF,TGTGCCAGCACCCTGGACAGGGACAATTCACCCCTCCACTTT
.,TRBV29-1,TRBJ2-1,.,CSVEDWMRDNEQFF,TGCAGCGTTGAAGATTGGATGAGGGACAATGAGCAGTTCTTC
few,TRBV20-1,TRBJ2-7,TRBD2,CSAGPSGRASQYF,TGCAGTGCTGGACCTAGCGGGAGGGCCTCGCAGTACTTC
medium-sized,TRBV5-1,TRBJ2-1,.,CASSRTIQSRDLSYNEQFF,TGCGCCAGCAGCCGAACGATTCAATCTCGGGACCTCTCCTACAATGAGCAGTTCTTC
few,TRBV7-2,TRBJ2-1,TRBD2,CASSLAGWPTSPNEQFF,TGTGCCAGCAGCTTAGCAGGCTGGCCGACTAGCCCCAATGAGCAGTTCTTC
.,TRBV5-1,TRBJ2-2,.,CASSLDAGELFF,TGCGCCAGCAGCTTGGATGCGGGGGAGCTGTTTTTT
.,TRBV7-2,TRBJ1-6,.,CASSPGAGNGSPLHF,TGTGCCAGCAGCCCAGGGGCAGGCAACGGATCACCCCTCCACTTT
few,TRBV9,TRBJ1-1,.,CASSVVWGRRTEAFF,TGTGCCAGCAGCGTAGTTTGGGGGCGCAGAACTGAAGCTTTCTTT
.,TRBV6-6,TRBJ1-2,.,CASSYGLPLDGYTF,TGTGCCAGCAGTTACGGTCTGCCTTTGGATGGCTACACCTTC
many,TRBV3-1,TRBJ1-5,.,CASSQDYANNQPQHF,TGTGCCAGCAGCCAAGATTACGCGAATAATCAGCCCCAGCATTTT
.,TRBV7-2,TRBJ1-6,.,CASSLRNSPLHF,TGTGCCAGCAGCTTAAGGAATTCACCCCTCCACTTT
many,TRBV7-8,TRBJ2-7,.,CASSFGGLSYEQYF,TGTGCCAGCAGCTTTGGGGGACTCTCCTACGAGCAGTACTTC
.,TRBV6-2/TRBV6-3,TRBJ2-3,.,CASSLQDPSTDTQYF,TGTGCCAGCAGTCTACAGGACCCCAGCACAGATACGCAGTATTTT
.,TRBV4-2,TRBJ1-1,.,CASSQGTGDNTEALF,TGTGCCAGCAGCCAAGGAACGGGGGACAACACTGAAGCTCTCTTT
few,TRBV27,TRBJ2-5,.,CASSLSYQPVETQYF,TGTGCCAGCAGTTTATCGTACCAACCGGTGGAGACCCAGTACTTC
.,TRBV20-1,TRBJ2-5,TRBD2,CSVRLAGRQETQYF,TGCAGTGTTAGACTAGCGGGAAGGCAAGAGACCCAGTACTTC
few,TRBV12-3/TRBV12-4,TRBJ2-1,.,CASKGSGVTSYNEQFF,TGTGCCAGCAAGGGTTCCGGCGTTACTTCTTACAATGAGCAGTTCTTC
.,TRBV7-8,TRBJ1-3,.,CASSLGVSSGNTIYF,TGTGCCAGCAGCTTAGGGGTGAGCTCTGGAAACACCATATATTTT
.,TRBV30,TRBJ1-4,.,CAWSEQEQKLSF,TGTGCCTGGAGTGAACAGGAACAAAAACTGTCTTTT
.,TRBV28,TRBJ1-5,.,CASRPAGGNQPQHF,TGTGCCAGCAGGCCGGCGGGGGGCAATCAGCCCCAGCATTTT
.,TRBV12-3/TRBV12-4,TRBJ2-2,.,CASSFGGASGELFF,TGTGCCAGCAGTTTTGGGGGCGCCTCCGGGGAGCTGTTTTTT
.,TRBV6-5,TRBJ1-6,.,CASSGWGERDNSPFHF,TGTGCCAGCAGCGGGTGGGGCGAGAGGGATAATTCACCCTTCCACTTT
few,TRBV6-1,TRBJ2-3,.,CASSEAVKDSDTQYF,TGTGCCAGCAGTGAAGCAGTCAAAGATTCAGATACGCAGTATTTT
.,TRBV6-6,TRBJ2-1,TRBD1,CASSYPDRGGNEQFF,TGTGCCAGCAGTTACCCTGACAGGGGCGGCAATGAGCAGTTCTTC
few,TRBV5-6,TRBJ2-5,TRBD2,CASSLTTSGSQETQYF,TGTGCCAGCAGCTTGACGACTAGCGGGAGCCAAGAGACCCAGTACTTC
.,TRBV5-6,TRBJ2-3,.,CASSLLGGVVERRGTQYF,TGTGCCAGCAGCTTGCTCGGAGGCGTAGTTGAGCGGAGAGGGACGCAGTATTTT
few,TRBV7-9,TRBJ1-6,.,CASSSGAGNSPLHF,TGTGCCAGCAGCTCGGGAGCAGGCAATTCACCCCTCCACTTT
.,TRBV5-1,TRBJ2-3,.,CASSPGGDPDTQYF,TGCGCCAGCAGCCCGGGCGGGGACCCAGATACGCAGTATTTT
.,TRBV5-5,TRBJ2-1,TRBD2,CASSLEGTSGRRNEQFF,TGTGCCAGCAGCTTGGAAGGGACTAGCGGGAGGAGAAATGAGCAGTTCTTC
.,TRBV10-3,TRBJ1-5,.,CAISADYSNQPQHF,TGTGCCATCAGTGCCGATTATAGCAATCAGCCCCAGCATTTT
few,TRBV5-1,TRBJ2-1,TRBD2,CASRLSGRGNEQFF,TGCGCCAGCAGACTCAGCGGGAGAGGCAATGAGCAGTTCTTC
few,TRBV6-1,TRBJ1-2,TRBD1,CASLGTGAGYTF,TGTGCCAGCCTAGGGACAGGGGCTGGCTACACCTTC
few,TRBV5-1,TRBJ2-1,.,CASSLVGWVSSYNEQFF,TGCGCCAGCAGCTTGGTGGGTTGGGTTAGCTCCTACAATGAGCAGTTCTTC
.,TRBV5-1,TRBJ1-1,TRBD1,CASTRTGGSTEAFF,TGCGCCAGCACTAGGACAGGGGGAAGCACTGAAGCTTTCTTT
few,TRBV2,TRBJ2-5,.,CASSFKETQYF,TGTGCCAGCAGTTTCAAAGAGACCCAGTACTTC